The source of this TCR beta chain is a study of Tregs in tolerant kidney transplant recipients. Regarding this clone: The read ends 3 residues before the CDR3 terminus; that terminus is restored from the germline J gene.

Sequenced by immunoSEQ multiplex PCR; TCRdb stores in-frame clones only, minus some. The sample includes some 52,000 clones. The CDR3 extends over 14 amino acids. CDR1 LNHDA and CDR2 SQIVND come from the germline V gene (reference sequence). The V segment lost 9 bases and the J segment 2 bases; nucleotides outside the gene matches: 9. The gene calls are TRBV19 and TRBJ1-1; 7 bases line up with TRBD1. The source of this sequence is a human donor who received a combined kidney and bone marrow transplant. Material: CD4+ T cells from blood, obtained before the transplant. The DNA read from the CDR3 is TGTGCCAGCTCTGAAGGGGGCACCAACACTGAA. As protein: CASSEGGTNTE. In full, the CDR3 is CASSEGGTNTEAFF. Full variable domain (outside the CDR3, taken from reference TRBV19 and TRBJ1-1): DGGITQSPKYLFRKEGQNVTLSCEQNLNHDAMYWYRQDPGQGLRLIYYSQIVNDFQKGDIAEGYSVSREKKESFPLTVTSAQKNPTAFYLCASSEGGTNTEAFFGQGTRLTVV.